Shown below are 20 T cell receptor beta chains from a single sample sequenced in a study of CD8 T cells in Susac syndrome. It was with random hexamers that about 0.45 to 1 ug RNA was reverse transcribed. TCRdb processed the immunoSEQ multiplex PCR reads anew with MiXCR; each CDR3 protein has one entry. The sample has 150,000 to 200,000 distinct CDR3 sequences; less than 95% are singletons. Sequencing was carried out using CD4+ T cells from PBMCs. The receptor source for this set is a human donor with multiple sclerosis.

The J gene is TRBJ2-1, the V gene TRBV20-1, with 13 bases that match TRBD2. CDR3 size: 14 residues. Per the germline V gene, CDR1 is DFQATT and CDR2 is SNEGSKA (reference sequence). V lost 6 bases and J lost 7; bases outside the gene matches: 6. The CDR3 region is CSALLAGGGNEQFF. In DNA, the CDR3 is TGCAGTGCCCTACTAGCGGGAGGGGGGAATGAGCAGTTCTTC.

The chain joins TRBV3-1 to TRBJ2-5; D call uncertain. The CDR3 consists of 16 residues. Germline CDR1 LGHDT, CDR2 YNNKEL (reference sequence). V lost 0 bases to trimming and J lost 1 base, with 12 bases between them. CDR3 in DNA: TGTGCCAGCAGCCAAGATCGACAAAGATTCCAAGAGACCCAGTACTTC. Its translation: CASSQDRQRFQETQYF.

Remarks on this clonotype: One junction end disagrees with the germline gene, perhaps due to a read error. For the CDR3, the DNA is TGTGCCAGCAGTGGAGGAGGGTATGCCACAGATACGCAGTTTTTT. Its translation: CASSGGGYATDTQFF. The V gene is TRBV27, the J gene TRBJ2-3, with D perhaps TRBD2 (6 bases). The CDR3 extends over 15 amino acids. Germline V gene sequence: CDR1 MNHEY, CDR2 SMNVEV (reference sequence).

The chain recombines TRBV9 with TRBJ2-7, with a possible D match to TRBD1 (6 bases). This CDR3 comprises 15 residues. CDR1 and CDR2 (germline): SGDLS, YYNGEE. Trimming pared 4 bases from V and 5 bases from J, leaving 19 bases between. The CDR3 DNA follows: TGTGCCAGCAGCCCAATTGGGGGACATGGAAACGAGCAGTACTTC. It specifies CASSPIGGHGNEQYF.

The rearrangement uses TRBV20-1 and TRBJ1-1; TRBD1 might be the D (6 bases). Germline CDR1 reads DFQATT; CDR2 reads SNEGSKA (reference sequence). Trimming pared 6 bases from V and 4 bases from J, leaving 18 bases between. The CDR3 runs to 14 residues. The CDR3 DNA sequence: TGCAGTGCACATACAGGGTGGGGGATCACTGAAGCTTTCTTT. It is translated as CSAHTGWGITEAFF.

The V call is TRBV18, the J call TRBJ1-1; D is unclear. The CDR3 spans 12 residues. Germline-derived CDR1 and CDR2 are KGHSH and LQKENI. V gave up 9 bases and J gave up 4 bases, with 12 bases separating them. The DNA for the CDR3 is TGTGCCAGTGCGGACTCGGGCACTGAAGCTTTCTTT. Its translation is CASADSGTEAFF.

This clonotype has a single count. The CDR3 sequence: CASSPNWRAQGKLFF. The CDR3 coding sequence is TGTGCCAGCAGCCCCAATTGGAGGGCGCAGGGAAAACTGTTTTTT. This chain connects TRBV6-5 to TRBJ1-4; weak D call: TRBD1 (5 bases). V was shortened by 6 bases and J by 10 bases, with 21 bases between the two germline ends. The germline CDR1 and CDR2 sequences are MNHEY and SVGAGI. This CDR3 contains 15 residues.

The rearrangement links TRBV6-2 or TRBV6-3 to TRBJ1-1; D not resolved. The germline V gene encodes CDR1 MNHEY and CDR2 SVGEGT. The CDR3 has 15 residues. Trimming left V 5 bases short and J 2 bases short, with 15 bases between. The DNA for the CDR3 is TGTGCCAGCAGTGATATCCAGGCCCACAACACTGAAGCTTTCTTT. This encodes CASSDIQAHNTEAFF.

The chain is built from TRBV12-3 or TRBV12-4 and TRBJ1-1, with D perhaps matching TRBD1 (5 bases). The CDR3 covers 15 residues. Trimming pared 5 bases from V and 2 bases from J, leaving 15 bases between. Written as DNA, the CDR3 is TGTGCCAGCAGTGCACGAGGGGCGCCCAACACTGAAGCTTTCTTT. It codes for CASSARGAPNTEAFF.

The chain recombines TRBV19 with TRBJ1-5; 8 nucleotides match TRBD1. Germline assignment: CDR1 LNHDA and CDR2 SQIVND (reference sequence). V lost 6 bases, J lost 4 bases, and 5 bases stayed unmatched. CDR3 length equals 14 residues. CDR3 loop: CASRSGQVNQPQHF. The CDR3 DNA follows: TGTGCCAGTAGATCGGGACAGGTTAATCAGCCCCAGCATTTT. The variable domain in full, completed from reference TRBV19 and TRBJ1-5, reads DGGITQSPKYLFRKEGQNVTLSCEQNLNHDAMYWYRQDPGQGLRLIYYSQIVNDFQKGDIAEGYSVSREKKESFPLTVTSAQKNPTAFYLCASRSGQVNQPQHFGDGTRLSIL.

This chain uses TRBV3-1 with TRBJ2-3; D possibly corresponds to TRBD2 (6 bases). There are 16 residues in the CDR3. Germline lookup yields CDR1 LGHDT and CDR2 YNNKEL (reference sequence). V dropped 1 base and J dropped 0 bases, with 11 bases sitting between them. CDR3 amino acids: CASSQGSSGSTDTQYF. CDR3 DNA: TGTGCCAGCAGCCAAGGATCCAGCGGGAGCACAGATACGCAGTATTTT.

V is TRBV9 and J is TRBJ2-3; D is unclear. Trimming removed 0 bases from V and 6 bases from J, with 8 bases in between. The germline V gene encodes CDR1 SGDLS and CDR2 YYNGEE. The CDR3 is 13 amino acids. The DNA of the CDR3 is TGTGCCAGCAGCGTAGTAGAGTTGGATACGCAGTATTTT. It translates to CASSVVELDTQYF.

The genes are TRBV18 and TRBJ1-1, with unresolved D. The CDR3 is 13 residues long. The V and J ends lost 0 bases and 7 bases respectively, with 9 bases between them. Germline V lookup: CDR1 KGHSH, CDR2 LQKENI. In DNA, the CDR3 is TGTGCCAGCTCACCACCTATCTTGGGTGAAGCTTTCTTT. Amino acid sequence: CASSPPILGEAFF.

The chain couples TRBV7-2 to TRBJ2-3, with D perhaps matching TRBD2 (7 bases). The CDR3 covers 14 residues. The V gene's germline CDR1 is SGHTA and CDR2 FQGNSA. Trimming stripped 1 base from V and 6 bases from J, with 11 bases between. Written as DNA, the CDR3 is TGTGCCAGCAGCTTAGTGGCGGGGGCCGATACGCAGTATTTT. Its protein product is CASSLVAGADTQYF.

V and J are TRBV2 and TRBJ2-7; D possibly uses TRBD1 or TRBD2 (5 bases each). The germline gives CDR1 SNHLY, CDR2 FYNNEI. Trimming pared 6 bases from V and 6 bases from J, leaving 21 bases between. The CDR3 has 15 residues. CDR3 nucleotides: TGTGCCAGCAGGAGAGTGGGACCAACCCCGGTCGAGCAGTACTTC. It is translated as CASRRVGPTPVEQYF. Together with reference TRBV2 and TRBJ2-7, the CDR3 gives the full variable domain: EPEVTQTPSHQVTQMGQEVILRCVPISNHLYFYWYRQILGQKVEFLVSFYNNEISEKSEIFDDQFSVERPDGSNFTLKIRSTKLEDSAMYFCASRRVGPTPVEQYFGPGTRLTVT.

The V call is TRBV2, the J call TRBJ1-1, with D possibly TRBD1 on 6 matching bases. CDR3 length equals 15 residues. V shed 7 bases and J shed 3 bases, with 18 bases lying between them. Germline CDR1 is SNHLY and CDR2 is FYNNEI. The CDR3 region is CASTPTYREDTEAFF. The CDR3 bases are TGTGCCAGCACCCCCACCTACAGGGAGGACACTGAAGCTTTCTTT.

The CDR3 nucleotides are TGTGCCACTAGAAGGGTAGATACGCAGTATTTT. This sequence encodes CATRRVDTQYF. The chain carries TRBV28 and TRBJ2-3; D remains ambiguous. Per the germline V gene, CDR1 is MDHEN and CDR2 is SYDVKM. The ends were cut back, 10 bases at V and 5 bases at J, with 10 bases in the middle. The CDR3 covers 11 residues.

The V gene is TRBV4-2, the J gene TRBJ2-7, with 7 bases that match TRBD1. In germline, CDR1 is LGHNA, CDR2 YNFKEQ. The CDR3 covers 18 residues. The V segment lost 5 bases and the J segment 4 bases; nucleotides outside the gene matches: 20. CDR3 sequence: CASSLAKGGGTAVYEQYF. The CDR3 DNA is TGTGCCAGCAGCTTGGCCAAAGGAGGTGGGACAGCGGTTTACGAGCAGTACTTC.

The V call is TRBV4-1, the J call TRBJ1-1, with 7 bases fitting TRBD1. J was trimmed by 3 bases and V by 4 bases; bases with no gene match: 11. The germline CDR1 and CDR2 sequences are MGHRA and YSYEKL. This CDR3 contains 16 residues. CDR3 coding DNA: TGCGCCAGCAGCCGGGCCGGACAGGCTGGGGACACTGAAGCTTTCTTT. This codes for CASSRAGQAGDTEAFF.

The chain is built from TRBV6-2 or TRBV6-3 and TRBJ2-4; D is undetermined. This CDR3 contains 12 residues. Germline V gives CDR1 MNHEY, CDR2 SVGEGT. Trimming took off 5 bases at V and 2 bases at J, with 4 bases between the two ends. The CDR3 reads CASSASKNIQYF. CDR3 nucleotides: TGTGCCAGCAGTGCGTCCAAAAACATTCAGTACTTC.